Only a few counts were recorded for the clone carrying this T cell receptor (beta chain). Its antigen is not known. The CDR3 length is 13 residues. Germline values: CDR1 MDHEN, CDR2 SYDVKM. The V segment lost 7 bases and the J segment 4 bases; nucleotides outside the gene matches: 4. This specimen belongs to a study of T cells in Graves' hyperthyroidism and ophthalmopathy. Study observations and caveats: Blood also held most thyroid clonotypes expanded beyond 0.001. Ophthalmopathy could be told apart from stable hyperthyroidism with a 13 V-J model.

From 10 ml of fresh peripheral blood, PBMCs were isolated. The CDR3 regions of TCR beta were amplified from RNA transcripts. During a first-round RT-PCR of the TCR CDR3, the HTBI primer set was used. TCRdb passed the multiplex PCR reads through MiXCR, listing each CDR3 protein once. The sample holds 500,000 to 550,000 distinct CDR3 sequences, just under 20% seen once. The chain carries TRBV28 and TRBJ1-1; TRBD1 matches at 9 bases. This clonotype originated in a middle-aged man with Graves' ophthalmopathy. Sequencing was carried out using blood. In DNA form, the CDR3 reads TGTGCCAGCAACACAGGGGGCCGCACTGAAGCTTTCTTT. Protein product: CASNTGGRTEAFF.